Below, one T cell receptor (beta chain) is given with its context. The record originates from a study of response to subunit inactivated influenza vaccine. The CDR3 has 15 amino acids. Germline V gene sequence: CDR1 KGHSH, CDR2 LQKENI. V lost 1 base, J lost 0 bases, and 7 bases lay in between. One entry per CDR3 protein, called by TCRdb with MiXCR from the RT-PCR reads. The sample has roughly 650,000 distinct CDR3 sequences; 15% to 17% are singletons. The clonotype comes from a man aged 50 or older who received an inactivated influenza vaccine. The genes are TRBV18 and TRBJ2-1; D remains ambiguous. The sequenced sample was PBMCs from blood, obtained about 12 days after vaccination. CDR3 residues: CASSPLVNSYNEQFF. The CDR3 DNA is TGTGCCAGCTCACCACTAGTAAACTCCTACAATGAGCAGTTCTTC.